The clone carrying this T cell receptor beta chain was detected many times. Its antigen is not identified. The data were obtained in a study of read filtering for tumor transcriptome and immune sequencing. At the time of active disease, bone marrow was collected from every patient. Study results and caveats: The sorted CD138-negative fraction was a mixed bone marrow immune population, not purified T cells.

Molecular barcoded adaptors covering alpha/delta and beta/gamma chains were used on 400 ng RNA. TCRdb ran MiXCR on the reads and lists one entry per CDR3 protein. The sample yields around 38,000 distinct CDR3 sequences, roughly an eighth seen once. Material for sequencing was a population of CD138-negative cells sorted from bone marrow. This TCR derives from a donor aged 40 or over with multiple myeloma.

This CDR3 reads CASSLHRGTGLSSDTQYF. In DNA form, the CDR3 reads TGTGCCAGCAGTTTACACCGCGGGACAGGTCTGTCATCAGATACGCAGTATTTT. V is TRBV28 and J is TRBJ2-3, with 8 bases that match TRBD1. There are 18 residues in the CDR3. Germline lookup yields CDR1 MDHEN and CDR2 SYDVKM. The V segment lost 2 bases and the J segment 4 bases; nucleotides outside the gene matches: 14.